This T cell receptor beta chain is from a study of CD8 T cells in Susac syndrome. RNA was extracted with the RNeasy kit, and a quantity of 0.5 to 1 ug was reverse transcribed using random hexamers. Amplification of TCR beta CDR3 was carried out by immunoSEQ multiplex PCR, which covered 54 Vbeta and 13 Jbeta segments. TCRdb called the immunoSEQ multiplex PCR reads again in MiXCR, with one record for every CDR3 protein. Of more than 95,000 distinct CDR3 sequences detected, 90% to 95% appear once; the ten largest clones hold over 0.07%. Controls matched for sex and age were healthy donors. The sample comprised CD4+ T cells from PBMCs. This TCR was sampled from a human donor in good health.

The CDR3 DNA sequence: TGTGCCAGCTCACCCCCAACCACTAGCGGGAGGAACGATGAGCAGTTCTTC. Protein sequence: CASSPPTTSGRNDEQFF. The chain uses TRBV18 and TRBJ2-1; 12 bases agree with TRBD2. Losses at the gene ends were 3 bases for V and 8 bases for J; bases not matched to a gene: 11. There are 17 residues in the CDR3. The germline V gene has CDR1 KGHSH and CDR2 LQKENI.